These 11 T cell receptor beta chains were all obtained from the same sample, sequenced in a study of cytomegalovirus exposure and HLA in healthy donors. The PCR was carried out with 60 Vbeta primers and 13 Jbeta primers. TCRdb's copy holds only in-frame clones and misses some; the assay was immunoSEQ multiplex PCR. The data contain 150,000 to 250,000 clones, 82% of them seen just once; the ten biggest clones take up about 0.092%. Sample: PBMCs. The receptors shown here come from a boy aged 2 to 10 in good health and CMV-seronegative.

This chain uses TRBV4-2 with TRBJ2-5, with D possibly being TRBD1 (6 bases). Trimming stripped 0 bases from V and 5 bases from J, with 10 bases between. Germline CDR1 is LGHNA and CDR2 is YNFKEQ. This CDR3 has 14 residues. DNA for the CDR3: TGTGCCAGCAGCCAAGATAGGGGGTTTGAGACCCAGTACTTC. Its protein product is CASSQDRGFETQYF.

The CDR3 region is CASSIMTGGYEQYF. The CDR3 coding sequence is TGTGCCAGTAGTATTATGACAGGGGGATACGAGCAGTACTTC. V is TRBV19 and J is TRBJ2-7; 9 bases are shared with TRBD1. The germline CDR1 and CDR2 sequences are LNHDA and SQIVND (reference sequence). This CDR3 comprises 14 residues. V shed 3 bases, J shed 4 bases, and the junction held 4 bases outside the gene matches. Full variable domain (rest looked up from reference TRBV19 and TRBJ2-7): DGGITQSPKYLFRKEGQNVTLSCEQNLNHDAMYWYRQDPGQGLRLIYYSQIVNDFQKGDIAEGYSVSREKKESFPLTVTSAQKNPTAFYLCASSIMTGGYEQYFGPGTRLTVT.

Comment on this clone: A junction end diverges from the germline sequence, so it may reflect a read error. This chain links TRBV11-2 with TRBJ2-5, with 13 bases fitting TRBD2. CDR3 length: 13 residues. Germline assignment: CDR1 SGHAT and CDR2 FQNNGV. Here the CDR3 reads CASSRGTSGTLDF. In DNA, the CDR3 is TGTGCCAGCAGCCGGGGGACTAGCGGGACATTAGACTTC.

This chain uses TRBV7-8 with TRBJ2-5; 9 bases align to TRBD1. Germline CDR1 SGHVS, CDR2 FQNEAQ. V gave up 1 base and J gave up 5 bases; unmatched junction bases: 5. This CDR3 is 15 amino acids long. In nucleotides, the CDR3 is TGTGCCAGCAGCTTAGTTGGGACAGGGCGGGAGACCCAGTACTTC. Translation: CASSLVGTGRETQYF.

Points on this clone: Mismatch with germline at one junction end may stem from a read error. The rearrangement uses TRBV7-9 and TRBJ2-1; TRBD2 matches at 10 bases. CDR3 size: 15 residues. Germline V gene lookup returns CDR1 SEHNR and CDR2 FQNEAQ (reference sequence). This CDR3 is CSSSSERGGYNEQFF. The CDR3 DNA is TGTTCCAGCAGCTCCGAGCGGGGGGGCTACAATGAGCAGTTCTTC.

The V gene is TRBV4-1, the J gene TRBJ2-3; no reliable D call. Trimming cost V 1 base and J 1 base, with 9 bases left between them. Germline V gives CDR1 MGHRA, CDR2 YSYEKL. The CDR3 runs 15 residues. CDR3 loop: CASSQGAGRTDTQYF. The CDR3 DNA is TGCGCCAGCAGCCAAGGGGCCGGCCGCACAGATACGCAGTATTTT.

This rearrangement joins TRBV27 to TRBJ2-5, with 11 bases aligning to TRBD2. The germline V gene encodes CDR1 MNHEY and CDR2 SMNVEV (reference sequence). V gave up 6 bases and J gave up 3 bases; unmatched junction bases: 12. There are 17 residues in the CDR3. CDR3 sequence reads: CASRLYPSGGSKETQYF. CDR3 DNA: TGTGCCAGCAGGCTGTACCCTAGCGGGGGGTCTAAAGAGACCCAGTACTTC.

This clone was observed once. The CDR3 region has the DNA TGCGCCAGCAGCCGCACCCCGGGCCGGGGCAATGAGCAGTTCTTC. Its translation is CASSRTPGRGNEQFF. This chain connects TRBV4-3 to TRBJ2-1; tentative D call: TRBD2 (5 bases). The V gene lost 4 bases and the J gene lost 6 bases, with 16 bases spanning the gap. The CDR3 has 15 amino acids. Per germline, CDR1 LGHNA and CDR2 YSLEER.

The CDR3 DNA follows: TGTGCCAGCAGCCGCGGCCAACCCGAAAAACTGTTTTTT. This sequence encodes CASSRGQPEKLFF. J is TRBJ1-4 and V is TRBV6-5; the D is unclear. CDR1 and CDR2 (germline): MNHEY, SVGAGI. This CDR3 spans 13 amino acids. V shed 6 bases and J shed 8 bases, with 13 bases lying between them.

This chain links TRBV7-2 with TRBJ1-1; weak D call: TRBD1 (6 bases). The germline V gene has CDR1 SGHTA and CDR2 FQGNSA. V was shortened by 5 bases and J by 2 bases, with 12 bases between the two germline ends. The CDR3 runs to 14 residues. This CDR3 reads CASSTMTGNTEAFF. DNA for the CDR3: TGTGCCAGCAGCACTATGACAGGAAACACTGAAGCTTTCTTT.

This chain joins TRBV2 and TRBJ2-6; 8 bases are shared with TRBD2. This CDR3 has 16 residues. The ends lost 10 bases at V and 0 bases at J; junction bases unmatched: 8. The germline gives CDR1 SNHLY, CDR2 FYNNEI. For the CDR3, the DNA is TGTGCCACCACGGGGGGGGTGCACTCTGGGGCCAACGTCCTGACTTTC. Translating it yields CATTGGVHSGANVLTF.